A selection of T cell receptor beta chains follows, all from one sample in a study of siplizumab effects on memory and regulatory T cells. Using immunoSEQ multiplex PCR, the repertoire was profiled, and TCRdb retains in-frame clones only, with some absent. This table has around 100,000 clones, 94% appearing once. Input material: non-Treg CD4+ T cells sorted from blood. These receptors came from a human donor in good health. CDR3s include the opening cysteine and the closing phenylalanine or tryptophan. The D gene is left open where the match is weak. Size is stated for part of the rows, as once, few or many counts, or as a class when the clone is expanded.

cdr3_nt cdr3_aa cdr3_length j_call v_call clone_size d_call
TGTGCCAGCAGCTTAGGTGGAGCGGGGGGGTACGAGCAGTACTTC CASSLGGAGGYEQYF 15 TRBJ2-7 TRBV7-8 - TRBD2
TGTGCCAGTAGTCACCGGGACAGGGTTGACGAGCAGTACTTC CASSHRDRVDEQYF 14 TRBJ2-7 TRBV19 - TRBD1
TGTGCCAGCAGTACCCCCCCTAGCGGGTTCTCCTACGAGCAGTACTTC CASSTPPSGFSYEQYF 16 TRBJ2-7 TRBV6-6 - TRBD2
TGTGCCACCAGCAGAGGCGGGTCAGGGGGTATGGAAGAGACCCAGTACTTC CATSRGGSGGMEETQYF 17 TRBJ2-5 TRBV15 - TRBD1
TGTGCCAGCAGTTGGTCTGGGGCCAACGTCCTGACTTTC CASSWSGANVLTF 13 TRBJ2-6 TRBV27 - -
TGTGCCAGCAGTCGTTTCCTTGACGGACTCTATGGCTACACCTTC CASSRFLDGLYGYTF 15 TRBJ1-2 TRBV28 - -
TGTGCCAGCAGCTTAGCAGGAGTCACAGATACGCAGTATTTT CASSLAGVTDTQYF 14 TRBJ2-3 TRBV7-9 - -
TGTGCCAGTAGAAGGACTAGCGGGACTCAAGAGACCCAGTACTTC CASRRTSGTQETQYF 15 TRBJ2-5 TRBV19 once TRBD2
TGTGCCAGCAGTTTAGGAGTTAGCGGGAGTACAGATACGCAGTATTTT CASSLGVSGSTDTQYF 16 TRBJ2-3 TRBV28 - TRBD2
TGTGCCAGCAGCACGACAGGGCGTCCAGATACGCAGTATTTT CASSTTGRPDTQYF 14 TRBJ2-3 TRBV13 - TRBD1
TGTGCCAGCAGCTCTCAGACAGGGGATCTATTTTTGGGTATGATGCGGACATACGAGCAGTACTTC CASSSQTGDLFLGMMRTYEQYF 22 TRBJ2-7 TRBV7-3 - TRBD1
TGCGCCAGCAGTGAGTCCCCGGCCGTTAAGGAGACCCAGTACTTC CASSESPAVKETQYF 15 TRBJ2-5 TRBV10-1 - -
TGTGCCACCCGACGATTGAGGTCGAGCAGTCAGCCCCAGCATTTT CATRRLRSSSQPQHF 15 TRBJ1-5 TRBV6-5 - -
TGTGCCATCAGTGACCGAAGCGTTCCGAACACCGGGGAGCTGTTTTTT CAISDRSVPNTGELFF 16 TRBJ2-2 TRBV10-3 - -
TGTGCCAGCACCCCTCCGGGCCTTATCTATGGCTACACCTTC CASTPPGLIYGYTF 14 TRBJ1-2 TRBV28 - -
TGTGCCACCAGCAGAGGACAGTCACAAGAGACCCAGTACTTC CATSRGQSQETQYF 14 TRBJ2-5 TRBV15 - -
TGTGCCAGCAGCTCACCCCTAGCGGGACAAGAGACCCAGTACTTC CASSSPLAGQETQYF 15 TRBJ2-5 TRBV11-2 - TRBD2
TGTGCCAGCAGCTCAAACCCGGGACTTAGCACAGATACGCAGTATTTT CASSSNPGLSTDTQYF 16 TRBJ2-3 TRBV11-2 - -
TGTGCCAGCAGTCGACGGGAGCGGTCAGATACGCAGTATTTT CASSRRERSDTQYF 14 TRBJ2-3 TRBV6-5 - -
TGTGCCAGCAGCCTGCCTAGCGGGAGAAACACCGGGGAGCTGTTTTTT CASSLPSGRNTGELFF 16 TRBJ2-2 TRBV5-6 - TRBD2
TGTGCCAGCAGGCTTACGGGAGCCTCCCGGGATACGCAGTATTTT CASRLTGASRDTQYF 15 TRBJ2-3 TRBV6-1 - -
TGTGCCAGCAGCGTAGGGTTTGATGCGCTAAAGCAGTATTTT CASSVGFDALKQYF 14 TRBJ2-3 TRBV9 - -
TGTGCCAGTAGTCCACAGGGGAGAAACTACGAGCAGTACTTC CASSPQGRNYEQYF 14 TRBJ2-7 TRBV19 - TRBD1
TGTGCCAGCAGCCTGTACCAAGAGACCCAGTACTTC CASSLYQETQYF 12 TRBJ2-5 TRBV13 - -
TGCAGTGCTAGAGGTCTTTTGGAGCAGTACTTC CSARGLLEQYF 11 TRBJ2-7 TRBV20-1 once -